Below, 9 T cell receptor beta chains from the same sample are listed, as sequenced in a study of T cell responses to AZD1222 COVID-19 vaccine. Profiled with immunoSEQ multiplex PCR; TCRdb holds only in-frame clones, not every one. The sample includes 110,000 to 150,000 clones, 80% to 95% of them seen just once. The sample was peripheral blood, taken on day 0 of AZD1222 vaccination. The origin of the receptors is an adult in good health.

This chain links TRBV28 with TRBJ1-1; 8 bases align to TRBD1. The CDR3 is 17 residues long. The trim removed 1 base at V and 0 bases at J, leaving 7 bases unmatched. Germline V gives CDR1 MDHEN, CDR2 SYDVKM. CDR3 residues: CASSLYRGVSMNTEAFF. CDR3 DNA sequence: TGTGCCAGCAGTTTATACAGGGGGGTCAGCATGAACACTGAAGCTTTCTTT.

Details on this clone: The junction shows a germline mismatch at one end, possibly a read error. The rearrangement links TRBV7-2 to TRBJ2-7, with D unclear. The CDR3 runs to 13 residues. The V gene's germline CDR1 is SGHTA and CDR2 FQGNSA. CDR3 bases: TGTGCCAGCAGCTTATTACAGTCCTTCGAGCAGTACTTC. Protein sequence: CASSLLQSFEQYF. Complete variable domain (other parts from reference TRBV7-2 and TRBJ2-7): GAGVSQSPSNKVTEKGKDVELRCDPISGHTALYWYRQSLGQGLEFLIYFQGNSAPDKSGLPSDRFSAERTGGSVSTLTIQRTQQEDSAVYLCASSLLQSFEQYFGPGTRLTVT.

The CDR3 bases are TGTGCCAGCAGCTTGCTCGGGGCAGCTGGCGAGCAGTACTTC. It specifies CASSLLGAAGEQYF. The chain couples TRBV5-6 to TRBJ2-7; D possibly uses TRBD1 or TRBD2 (5 bases each). V was trimmed by 1 base and J by 6 bases, leaving 14 bases between them. Germline CDR1 is SGHDT and CDR2 is YYEEEE. The CDR3 runs to 14 residues.

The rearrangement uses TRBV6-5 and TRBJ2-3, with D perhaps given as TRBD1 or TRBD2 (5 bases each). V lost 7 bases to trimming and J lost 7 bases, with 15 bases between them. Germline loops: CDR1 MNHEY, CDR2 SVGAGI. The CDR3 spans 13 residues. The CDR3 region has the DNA TGTGCCAGCATCGGGGCCCGGTCGAATACGCAGTATTTT. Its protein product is CASIGARSNTQYF.

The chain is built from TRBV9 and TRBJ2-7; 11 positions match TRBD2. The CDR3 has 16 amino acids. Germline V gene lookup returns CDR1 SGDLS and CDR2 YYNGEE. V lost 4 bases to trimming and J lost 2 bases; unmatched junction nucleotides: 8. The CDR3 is CASSNRPTSGTYEQYF. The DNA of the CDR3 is TGTGCCAGCAGCAACAGACCGACTAGCGGGACCTACGAGCAGTACTTC.

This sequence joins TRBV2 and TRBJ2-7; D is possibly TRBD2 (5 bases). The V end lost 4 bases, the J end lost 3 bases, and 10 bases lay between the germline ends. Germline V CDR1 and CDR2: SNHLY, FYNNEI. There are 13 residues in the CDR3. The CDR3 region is CASSVGGNYEQYF. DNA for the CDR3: TGTGCCAGCAGTGTAGGAGGAAACTACGAGCAGTACTTC.

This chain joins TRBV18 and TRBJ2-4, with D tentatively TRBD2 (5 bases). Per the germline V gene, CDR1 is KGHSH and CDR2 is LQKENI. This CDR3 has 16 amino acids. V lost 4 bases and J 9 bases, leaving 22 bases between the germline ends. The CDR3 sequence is CASSQTPPTLASIQYF. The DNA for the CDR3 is TGTGCCAGCTCACAAACTCCACCAACTCTAGCCAGCATTCAGTACTTC.

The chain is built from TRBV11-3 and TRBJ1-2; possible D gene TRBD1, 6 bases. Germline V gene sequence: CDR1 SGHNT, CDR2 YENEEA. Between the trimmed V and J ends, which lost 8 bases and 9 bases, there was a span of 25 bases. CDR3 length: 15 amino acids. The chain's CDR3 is CASPLSKGQGKSYTF. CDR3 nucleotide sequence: TGTGCCAGCCCCCTATCAAAGGGGCAGGGGAAAAGCTACACCTTC. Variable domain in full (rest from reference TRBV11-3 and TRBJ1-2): EAGVVQSPRYKIIEKKQPVAFWCNPISGHNTLYWYLQNLGQGPELLIRYENEEAVDDSQLPKDRFSAERLKGVDSTLKIQPAELGDSAVYLCASPLSKGQGKSYTFGSGTRLTVV.

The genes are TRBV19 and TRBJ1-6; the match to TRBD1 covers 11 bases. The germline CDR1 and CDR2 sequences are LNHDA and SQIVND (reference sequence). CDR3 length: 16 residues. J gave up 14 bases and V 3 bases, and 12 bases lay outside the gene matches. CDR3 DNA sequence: TGTGCCAGTAGTATCCCACAGGACAGGGGGCGTAGATCCCTCCACTTT. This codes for CASSIPQDRGRRSLHF. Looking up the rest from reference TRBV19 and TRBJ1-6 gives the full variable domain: DGGITQSPKYLFRKEGQNVTLSCEQNLNHDAMYWYRQDPGQGLRLIYYSQIVNDFQKGDIAEGYSVSREKKESFPLTVTSAQKNPTAFYLCASSIPQDRGRRSLHFGNGTRLTVT.